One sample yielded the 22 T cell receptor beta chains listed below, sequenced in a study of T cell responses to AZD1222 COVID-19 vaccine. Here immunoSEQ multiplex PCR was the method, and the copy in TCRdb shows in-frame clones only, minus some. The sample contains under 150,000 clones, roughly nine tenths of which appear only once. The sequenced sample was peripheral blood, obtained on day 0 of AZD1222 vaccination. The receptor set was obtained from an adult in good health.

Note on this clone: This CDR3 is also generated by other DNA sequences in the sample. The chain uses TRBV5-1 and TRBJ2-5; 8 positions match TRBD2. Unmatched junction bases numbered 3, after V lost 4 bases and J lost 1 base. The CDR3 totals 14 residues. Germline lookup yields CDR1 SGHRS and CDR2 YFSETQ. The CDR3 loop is CASSPGTSQETQYF. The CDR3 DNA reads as TGCGCCAGCAGCCCCGGGACTAGCCAAGAGACCCAGTACTTC.

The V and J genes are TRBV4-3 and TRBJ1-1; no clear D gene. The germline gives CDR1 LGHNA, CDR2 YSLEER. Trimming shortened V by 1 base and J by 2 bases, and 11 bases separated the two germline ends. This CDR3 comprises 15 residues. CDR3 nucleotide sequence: TGCGCCAGCAGCCAAGGCCGGCAGACTAACACTGAAGCTTTCTTT. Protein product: CASSQGRQTNTEAFF.

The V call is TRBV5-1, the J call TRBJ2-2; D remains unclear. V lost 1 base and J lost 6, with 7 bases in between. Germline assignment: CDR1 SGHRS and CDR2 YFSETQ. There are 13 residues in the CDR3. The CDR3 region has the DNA TGCGCCAGCAGCTTGTTGCCCGCCGGGGAGCTGTTTTTT. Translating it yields CASSLLPAGELFF.

CDR3 loop: CASRGGVGTEAFF. CDR3 bases: TGTGCCAGCCGAGGCGGGGTAGGCACTGAAGCTTTCTTT. V and J are TRBV25-1 and TRBJ1-1; D is unresolved. Trimming took off 8 bases at V and 4 bases at J, with 14 bases between the two ends. Germline values: CDR1 MGHDK, CDR2 SYGVNS. The CDR3 length is 13 residues.

The CDR3 loop reads CASRTNQPQHF. The CDR3 coding sequence is TGTGCCAGCAGAACGAATCAGCCCCAGCATTTT. The rearrangement joins TRBV27 to TRBJ1-5; D is unclear. V was pared by 6 bases and J by 4 bases, with 4 bases between. Germline CDR1 and CDR2: MNHEY and SMNVEV (reference sequence). The CDR3 extends over 11 amino acids.

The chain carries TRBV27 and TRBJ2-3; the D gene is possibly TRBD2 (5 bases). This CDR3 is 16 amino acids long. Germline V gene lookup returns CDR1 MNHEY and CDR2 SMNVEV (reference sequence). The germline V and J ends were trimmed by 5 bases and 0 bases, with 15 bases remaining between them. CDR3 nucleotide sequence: TGTGCCAGCAGTCCCGGGGTGTGGGAAAGCACAGATACGCAGTATTTT. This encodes CASSPGVWESTDTQYF.

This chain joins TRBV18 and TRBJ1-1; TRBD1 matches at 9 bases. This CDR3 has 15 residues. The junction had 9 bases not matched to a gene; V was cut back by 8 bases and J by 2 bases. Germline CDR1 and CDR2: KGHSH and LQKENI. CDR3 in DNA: TGTGCCAGCCAGCCGACAGGGGGGGATAACACTGAAGCTTTCTTT. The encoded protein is CASQPTGGDNTEAFF.

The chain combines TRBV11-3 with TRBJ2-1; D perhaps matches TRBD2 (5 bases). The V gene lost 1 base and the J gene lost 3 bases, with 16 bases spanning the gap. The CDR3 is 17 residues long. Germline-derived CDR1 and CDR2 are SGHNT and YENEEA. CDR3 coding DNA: TGTGCCAGCAGCTTAGGAGGACTTAGAGGCGGCTACAATGAGCAGTTCTTC. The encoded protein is CASSLGGLRGGYNEQFF.

The CDR3 loop is CASSYVQDTDTQYF. For the CDR3, the DNA is TGTGCCAGCAGTTACGTCCAGGACACAGATACGCAGTATTTT. This sequence joins TRBV6-5 and TRBJ2-3; unclear D gene. V was shortened by 2 bases and J by 2 bases, with 8 bases between the two germline ends. Germline V gives CDR1 MNHEY, CDR2 SVGAGI. CDR3 length: 14 residues.

The CDR3 loop is CASSQQGPSVPPLHF. CDR3 coding DNA: TGCGCCAGCAGCCAGCAAGGTCCCTCCGTCCCACCCCTCCACTTT. The J gene is TRBJ1-6, the V gene TRBV4-3; D uncertain. The CDR3 runs to 15 residues. The V end lost 3 bases, the J end lost 11 bases, and 17 bases lay between the germline ends. Germline V CDR1 and CDR2: LGHNA, YSLEER.

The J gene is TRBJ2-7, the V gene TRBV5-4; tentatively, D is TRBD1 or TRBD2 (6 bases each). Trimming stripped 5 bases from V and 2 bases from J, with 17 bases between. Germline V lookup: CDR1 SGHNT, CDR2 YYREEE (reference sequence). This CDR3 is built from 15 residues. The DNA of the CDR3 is TGTGCCAGCAGTCCGGAGGGGGGAAAACCCTACGAGCAGTACTTC. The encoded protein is CASSPEGGKPYEQYF. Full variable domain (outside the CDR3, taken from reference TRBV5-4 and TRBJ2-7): ETGVTQSPTHLIKTRGQQVTLRCSSQSGHNTVSWYQQALGQGPQFIFQYYREEENGRGNFPPRFSGLQFPNYSSELNVNALELDDSALYLCASSPEGGKPYEQYFGPGTRLTVT.

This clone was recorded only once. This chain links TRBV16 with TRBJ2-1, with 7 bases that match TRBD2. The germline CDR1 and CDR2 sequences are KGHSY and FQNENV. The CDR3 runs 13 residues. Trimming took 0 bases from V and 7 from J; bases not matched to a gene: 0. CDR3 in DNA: TGTGCCAGCAGCCAATCCGGGGGGAATGAGCAGTTCTTC. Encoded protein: CASSQSGGNEQFF.

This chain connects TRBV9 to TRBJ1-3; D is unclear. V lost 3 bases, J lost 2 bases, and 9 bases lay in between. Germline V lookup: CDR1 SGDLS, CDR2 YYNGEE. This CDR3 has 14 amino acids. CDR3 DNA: TGTGCCAGCAGCGGTATTGGGACTGGAAACACCATATATTTT. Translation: CASSGIGTGNTIYF.

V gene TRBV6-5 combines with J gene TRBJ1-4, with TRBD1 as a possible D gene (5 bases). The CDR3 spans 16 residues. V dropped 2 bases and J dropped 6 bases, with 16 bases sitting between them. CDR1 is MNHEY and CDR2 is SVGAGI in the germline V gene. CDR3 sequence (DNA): TGTGCCAGCAGTTACCTTTCTACTAGGGGCGATGAAAAACTGTTTTTT. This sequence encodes CASSYLSTRGDEKLFF.

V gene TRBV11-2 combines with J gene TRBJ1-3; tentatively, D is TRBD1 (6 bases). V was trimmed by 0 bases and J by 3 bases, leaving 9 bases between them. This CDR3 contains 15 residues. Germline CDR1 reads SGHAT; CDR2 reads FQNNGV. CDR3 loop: CASSLEGGGGNTIYF. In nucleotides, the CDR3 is TGTGCCAGCAGCTTAGAAGGGGGTGGTGGAAACACCATATATTTT.

This chain's CDR3 is CASSFRFQPQHF. The CDR3, as DNA: TGTGCCAGCAGCTTCAGATTCCAGCCCCAGCATTTT. The gene calls are TRBV5-6 and TRBJ1-5; no firm D call. The CDR3 totals 12 residues. Germline lookup yields CDR1 SGHDT and CDR2 YYEEEE. Trimming pared 2 bases from V and 7 bases from J, leaving 7 bases between.

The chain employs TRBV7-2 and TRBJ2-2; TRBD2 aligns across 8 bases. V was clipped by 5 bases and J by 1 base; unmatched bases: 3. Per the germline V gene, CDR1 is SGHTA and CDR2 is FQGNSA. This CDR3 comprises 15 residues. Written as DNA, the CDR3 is TGTGCCAGCAGCCCGAGCGGGGGGAACACCGGGGAGCTGTTTTTT. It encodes CASSPSGGNTGELFF.

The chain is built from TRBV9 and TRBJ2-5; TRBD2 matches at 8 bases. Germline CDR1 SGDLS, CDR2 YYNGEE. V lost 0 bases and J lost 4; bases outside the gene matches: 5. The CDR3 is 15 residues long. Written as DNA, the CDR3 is TGTGCCAGCAGCGTAGATACCAGCGGGAGAGAGACCCAGTACTTC. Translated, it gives CASSVDTSGRETQYF.

CDR3 amino acids: CASSRSGGILGTAPLHF. The CDR3 bases are TGTGCCAGCAGCCGATCGGGGGGAATCCTCGGGACGGCACCCCTCCACTTT. This chain connects TRBV14 to TRBJ1-6, with D possibly TRBD1 on 5 matching bases. Per germline, CDR1 SGHDN and CDR2 FVKESK. V dropped 4 bases and J dropped 11 bases, with 24 bases sitting between them. This CDR3 is built from 17 residues.

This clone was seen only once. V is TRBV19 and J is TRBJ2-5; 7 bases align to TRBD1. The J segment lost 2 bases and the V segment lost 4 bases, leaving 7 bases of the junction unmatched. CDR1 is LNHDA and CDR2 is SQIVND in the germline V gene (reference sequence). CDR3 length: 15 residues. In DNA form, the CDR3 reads TGTGCCAGTAGTACAGGGACAGCGCGACAAGAGACCCAGTACTTC. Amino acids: CASSTGTARQETQYF. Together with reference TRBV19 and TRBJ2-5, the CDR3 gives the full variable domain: DGGITQSPKYLFRKEGQNVTLSCEQNLNHDAMYWYRQDPGQGLRLIYYSQIVNDFQKGDIAEGYSVSREKKESFPLTVTSAQKNPTAFYLCASSTGTARQETQYFGPGTRLLVL.

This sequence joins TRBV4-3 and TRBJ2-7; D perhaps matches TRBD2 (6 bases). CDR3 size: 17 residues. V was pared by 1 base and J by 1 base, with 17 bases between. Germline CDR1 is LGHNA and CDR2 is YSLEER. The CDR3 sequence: CASSQGASGPASYEQYF. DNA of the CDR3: TGCGCCAGCAGCCAAGGAGCGAGCGGGCCGGCTTCCTACGAGCAGTACTTC.

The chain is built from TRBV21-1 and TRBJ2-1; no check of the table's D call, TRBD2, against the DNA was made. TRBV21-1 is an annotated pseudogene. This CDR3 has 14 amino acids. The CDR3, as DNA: TGTGCCAGCGGAGTAGTAACGCCCTACAATGAGCAGTTCTTC. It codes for CASGVVTPYNEQFF.